This T cell receptor (beta chain) is drawn from a study of response to subunit inactivated influenza vaccine. Study-wide points: Few new T cells, the authors suggested, are recruited by each seasonal influenza vaccination.

TCRdb analysed the RT-PCR reads with MiXCR anew, one entry per CDR3 protein. The sample yields roughly 700,000 distinct CDR3 sequences, 15% to 18% seen once. This clonotype was observed many times. The antigen remains undetermined. Losses at the gene ends were 5 bases for V and 9 bases for J; bases not matched to a gene: 13. Per the germline V gene, CDR1 is SNHLY and CDR2 is FYNNEI. The CDR3 has 16 amino acids. The sequence was collected from a man aged 45 to 65 who received an inactivated influenza vaccine. V and J are TRBV2 and TRBJ1-6, with 7 positions matching TRBD1. This material consisted of PBMCs from blood, taken about 11 days after vaccination. This chain's CDR3 is CASSLRQGWTRSPLHF. The CDR3 nucleotides are TGTGCCAGCAGTCTACGACAGGGATGGACTCGTTCACCCCTCCACTTT.